These 3 T cell receptor beta chains were all obtained from the same sample, sequenced in a study of human T cells and chemical hapten exposure. As for time point: patch test 3, about 24 weeks after DPC sensitization. The treatment is: therapeutic diphenylcyclopropenone sensitization with weekly scalp DPC. MiXCR was run by TCRdb on the RACE reads, yielding one entry per CDR3 protein. The sample lists fewer than 200,000 distinct CDR3 sequences; about 27% were seen once. The source material was whole blood, sampled in connection with sensitization to the hapten diphenylcyclopropenone (DPC). These receptors were collected from a woman aged 18-35 years with alopecia areata. Some clones in this sample may be carry-over from other donors' samples.

V and J are TRBV4-2 and TRBJ2-3; the D gene is possibly TRBD2 (6 bases). Germline values: CDR1 LGHNA, CDR2 YNFKEQ. The CDR3 runs 15 residues. V lost 0 bases, J lost 2 bases, and 9 bases lay in between. The DNA of the CDR3 is TGTGCCAGCAGCCAAGAGTGGGGGGTCACAGATACGCAGTATTTT. As protein: CASSQEWGVTDTQYF.

The chain joins TRBV10-3 to TRBJ1-1; a weak D match, TRBD1 (5 bases). Trimming shortened V by 4 bases and J by 6 bases, and 15 bases separated the two germline ends. From germline, CDR1 is ENHRY and CDR2 SYGVKD. This CDR3 spans 14 amino acids. The CDR3 DNA follows: TGTGCCATCAGTGGATCGCAGGGAAGGGCTGAAGCTTTCTTT. Translated: CAISGSQGRAEAFF.

CDR3 sequence reads: CASSSARTSGIEQYF. CDR3 coding DNA: TGTGCCAGCAGTTCCGCGAGGACTAGCGGGATCGAGCAGTACTTC. The chain couples TRBV12-3 or TRBV12-4 to TRBJ2-7; 12 nucleotides match TRBD2. The CDR3 loop spans 15 amino acids. The V gene end was trimmed by 4 bases and the J gene end by 6 bases; junction bases not matched to a gene: 7.